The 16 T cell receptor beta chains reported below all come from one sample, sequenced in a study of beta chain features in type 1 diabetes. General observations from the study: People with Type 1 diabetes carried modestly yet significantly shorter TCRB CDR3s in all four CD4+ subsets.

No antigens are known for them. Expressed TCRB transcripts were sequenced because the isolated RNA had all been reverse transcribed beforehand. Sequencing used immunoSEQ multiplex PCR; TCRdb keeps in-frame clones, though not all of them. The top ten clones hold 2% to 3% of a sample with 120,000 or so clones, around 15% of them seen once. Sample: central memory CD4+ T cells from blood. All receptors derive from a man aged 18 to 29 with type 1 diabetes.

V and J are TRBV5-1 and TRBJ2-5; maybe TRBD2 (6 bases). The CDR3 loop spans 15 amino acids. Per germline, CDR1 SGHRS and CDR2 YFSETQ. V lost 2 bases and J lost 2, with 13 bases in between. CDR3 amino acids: CASSFAGTEQETQYF. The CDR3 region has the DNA TGCGCCAGCAGCTTCGCCGGGACTGAGCAAGAGACCCAGTACTTC.

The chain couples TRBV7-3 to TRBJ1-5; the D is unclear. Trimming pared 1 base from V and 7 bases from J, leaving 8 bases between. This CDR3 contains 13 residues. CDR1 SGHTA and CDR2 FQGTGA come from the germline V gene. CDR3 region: CASSLSPGQPQHF. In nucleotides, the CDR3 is TGTGCCAGCAGCTTAAGTCCGGGGCAGCCCCAGCATTTT.

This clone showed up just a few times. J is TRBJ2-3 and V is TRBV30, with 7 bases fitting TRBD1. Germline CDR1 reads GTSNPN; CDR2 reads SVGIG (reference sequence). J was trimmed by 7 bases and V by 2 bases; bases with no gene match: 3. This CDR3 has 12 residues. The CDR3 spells CAWSYRGHTQYF. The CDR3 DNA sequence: TGTGCCTGGAGTTATAGGGGGCATACGCAGTATTTT.

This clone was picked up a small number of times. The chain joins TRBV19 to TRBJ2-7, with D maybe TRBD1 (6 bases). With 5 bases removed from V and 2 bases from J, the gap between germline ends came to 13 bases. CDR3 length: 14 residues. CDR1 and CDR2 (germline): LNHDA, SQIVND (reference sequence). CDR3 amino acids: CASSSAGEAYEQYF. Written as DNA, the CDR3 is TGTGCCAGTAGTTCGGCAGGGGAAGCCTACGAGCAGTACTTC.

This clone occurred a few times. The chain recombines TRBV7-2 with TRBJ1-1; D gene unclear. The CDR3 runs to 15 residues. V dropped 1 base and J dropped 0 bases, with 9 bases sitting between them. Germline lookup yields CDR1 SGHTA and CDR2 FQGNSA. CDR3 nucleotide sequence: TGTGCCAGCAGCTTAGGGGCAGGTTTGAACACTGAAGCTTTCTTT. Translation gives CASSLGAGLNTEAFF.

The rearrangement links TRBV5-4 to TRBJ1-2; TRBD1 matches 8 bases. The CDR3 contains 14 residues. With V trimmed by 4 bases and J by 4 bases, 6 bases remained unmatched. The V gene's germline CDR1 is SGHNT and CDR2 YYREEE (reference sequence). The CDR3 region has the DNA TGTGCCAGCAGCGAGGGGACAGGTACCTATGGCTACACCTTC. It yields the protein CASSEGTGTYGYTF.

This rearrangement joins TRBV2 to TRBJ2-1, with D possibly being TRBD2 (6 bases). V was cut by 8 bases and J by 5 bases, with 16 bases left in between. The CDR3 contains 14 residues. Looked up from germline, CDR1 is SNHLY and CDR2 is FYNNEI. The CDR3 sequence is CASWAGYPHNEQFF. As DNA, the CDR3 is TGTGCCAGCTGGGCGGGATACCCCCACAATGAGCAGTTCTTC.

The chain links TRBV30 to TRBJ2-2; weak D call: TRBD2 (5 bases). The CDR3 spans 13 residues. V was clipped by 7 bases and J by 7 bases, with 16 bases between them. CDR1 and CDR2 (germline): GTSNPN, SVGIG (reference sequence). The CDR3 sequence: CASRRGSSGELFF. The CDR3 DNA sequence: TGTGCCTCCCGACGAGGGAGTAGCGGGGAGCTGTTTTTT. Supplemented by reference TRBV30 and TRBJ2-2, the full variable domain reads SQTIHQWPATLVQPVGSPLSLECTVEGTSNPNLYWYRQAAGRGLQLLFYSVGIGQISSEVPQNLSASRPQDRQFILSSKKLLLSDSGFYLCASRRGSSGELFFGEGSRLTVL.

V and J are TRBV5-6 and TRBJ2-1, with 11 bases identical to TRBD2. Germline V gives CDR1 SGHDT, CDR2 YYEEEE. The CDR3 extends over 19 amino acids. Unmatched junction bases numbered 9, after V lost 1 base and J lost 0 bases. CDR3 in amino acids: CASSLTSGRSGSSYNEQFF. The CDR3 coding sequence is TGTGCCAGCAGCTTGACTAGCGGGAGATCCGGGAGCTCCTACAATGAGCAGTTCTTC.

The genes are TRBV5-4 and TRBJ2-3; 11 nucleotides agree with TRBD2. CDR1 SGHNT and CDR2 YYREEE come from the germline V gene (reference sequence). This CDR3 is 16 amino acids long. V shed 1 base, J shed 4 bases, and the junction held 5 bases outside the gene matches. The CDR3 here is CASSLKLAGGADTQYF. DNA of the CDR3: TGTGCCAGCAGCTTGAAGCTAGCGGGGGGAGCAGATACGCAGTATTTT.

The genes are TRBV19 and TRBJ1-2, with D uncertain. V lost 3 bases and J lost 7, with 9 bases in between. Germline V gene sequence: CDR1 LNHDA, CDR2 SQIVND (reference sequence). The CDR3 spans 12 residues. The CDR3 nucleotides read TGTGCCAGTAGTATGTTGGAGGCTGGCTACACCTTC. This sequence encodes CASSMLEAGYTF.

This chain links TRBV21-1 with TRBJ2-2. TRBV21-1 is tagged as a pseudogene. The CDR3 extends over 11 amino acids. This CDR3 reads CASSPDGELFF. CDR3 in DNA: TGTGCCAGCAGCCCGGACGGGGAGCTGTTTTTT.

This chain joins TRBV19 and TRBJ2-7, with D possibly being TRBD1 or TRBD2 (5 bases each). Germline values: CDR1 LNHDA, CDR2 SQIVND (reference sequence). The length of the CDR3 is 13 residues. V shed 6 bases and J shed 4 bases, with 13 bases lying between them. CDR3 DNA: TGTGCCAGTAGAAGGGACCCCCGATACGAGCAGTACTTC. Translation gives CASRRDPRYEQYF.

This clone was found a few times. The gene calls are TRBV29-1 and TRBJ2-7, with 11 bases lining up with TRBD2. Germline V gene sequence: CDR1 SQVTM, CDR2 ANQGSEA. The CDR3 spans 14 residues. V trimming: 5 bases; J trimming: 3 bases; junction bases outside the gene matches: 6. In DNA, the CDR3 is TGCAGCGTTACCGGGACTAGCGGCAACTACGAGCAGTACTTC. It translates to CSVTGTSGNYEQYF.

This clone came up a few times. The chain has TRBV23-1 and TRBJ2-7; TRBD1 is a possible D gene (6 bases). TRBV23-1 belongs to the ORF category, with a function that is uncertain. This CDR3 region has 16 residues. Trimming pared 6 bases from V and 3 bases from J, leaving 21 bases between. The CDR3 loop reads CASSPLGAPWNYEQYF. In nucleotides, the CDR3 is TGCGCCAGCAGCCCTTTGGGGGCACCATGGAACTACGAGCAGTACTTC.

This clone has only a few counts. The CDR3 sequence is CATRGVSSYEQYF. The DNA for the CDR3 is TGTGCCACCCGAGGGGTGAGCTCCTACGAGCAGTACTTC. V is TRBV10-3 and J is TRBJ2-7; either TRBD1 or TRBD2 may supply D (5 bases each). The length of the CDR3 is 13 residues. Germline CDR1 and CDR2: ENHRY and SYGVKD. The V end lost 10 bases, the J end lost 0 bases, and 13 bases lay between the germline ends.